This record concerns one T cell receptor (beta chain) sequence. Its specificity is not known. This sample was included in a study of read filtering for tumor transcriptome and immune sequencing. With V trimmed by 1 base and J by 2 bases, 7 bases remained unmatched. The V gene's germline CDR1 is MGHRA and CDR2 YSYEKL. The CDR3 is 16 amino acids. The library was built from roughly 400 ng RNA with molecular barcoded adaptors for alpha/delta and beta/gamma chains. TCRdb passed the reads through MiXCR, listing each CDR3 protein once. The sample carries tens of thousands of distinct CDR3 sequences, roughly a fifth recorded once. Study outcomes and limitations: Correlation between methods rose after single-read clonotypes were removed. Roughly 82% of IR-seq clonotypes had a single read, yet these held roughly 3.7% of reads.

Sequencing was done on a sample of a population of CD138-negative cells sorted from bone marrow. The chain employs TRBV4-1 and TRBJ1-2, with 7 bases fitting TRBD1. The sequence derives from a donor at least 40 years old with multiple myeloma. CDR3 in DNA: TGCGCCAGCAGCCAAGTCCTCCAGGGGGGGAACTATGGCTACACCTTC. Translation gives CASSQVLQGGNYGYTF.